What follows is one T cell receptor beta chain and its context. Other DNA sequences from this sample encode an identical CDR3 as well. Germline assignment: CDR1 SGHRS and CDR2 YFSETQ. J gave up 0 bases and V 4 bases, and 4 bases lay outside the gene matches. CDR3 length: 16 amino acids. Per the study methods: Amplification from reference gene primers served as the basis for estimated nucleated cell counts. Sequencing used immunoSEQ multiplex PCR; TCRdb keeps in-frame clones, though not all of them. Clonal size and the V and J genes are those of that table, whereas D and trimming came from the DNA. This sample has roughly 150,000 clones, with approximately 81% found just once. The sample belongs to a study of blood T cell repertoires in COVID-19.

The origin of this receptor is a woman older than 75 with active or convalescent COVID-19. The rearrangement joins TRBV5-1 to TRBJ2-3; 11 bases map to TRBD2. The sample taken for sequencing was peripheral blood. The CDR3 coding sequence is TGCGCCAGCAGCCCGGGACTAGCGGAGAGCACAGATACGCAGTATTTT. The encoded protein is CASSPGLAESTDTQYF.